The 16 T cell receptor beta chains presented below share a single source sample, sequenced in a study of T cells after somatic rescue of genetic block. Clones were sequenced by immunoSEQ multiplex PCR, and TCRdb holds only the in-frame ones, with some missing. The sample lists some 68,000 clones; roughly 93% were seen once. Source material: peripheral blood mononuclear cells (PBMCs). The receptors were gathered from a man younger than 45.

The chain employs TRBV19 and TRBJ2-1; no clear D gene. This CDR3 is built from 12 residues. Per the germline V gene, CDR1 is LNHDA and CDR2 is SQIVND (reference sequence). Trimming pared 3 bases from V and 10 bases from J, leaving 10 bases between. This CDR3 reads CASSIGLAEQFF. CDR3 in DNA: TGTGCCAGTAGTATTGGGTTGGCAGAGCAGTTCTTC.

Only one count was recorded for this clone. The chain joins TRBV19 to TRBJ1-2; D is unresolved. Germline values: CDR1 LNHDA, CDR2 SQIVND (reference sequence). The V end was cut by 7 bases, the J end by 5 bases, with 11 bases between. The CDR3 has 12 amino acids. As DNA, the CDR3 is TGTGCCAGTAAGAGGCAGCCATATGGCTACACCTTC. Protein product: CASKRQPYGYTF. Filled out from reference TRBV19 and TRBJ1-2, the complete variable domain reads DGGITQSPKYLFRKEGQNVTLSCEQNLNHDAMYWYRQDPGQGLRLIYYSQIVNDFQKGDIAEGYSVSREKKESFPLTVTSAQKNPTAFYLCASKRQPYGYTFGSGTRLTVV.

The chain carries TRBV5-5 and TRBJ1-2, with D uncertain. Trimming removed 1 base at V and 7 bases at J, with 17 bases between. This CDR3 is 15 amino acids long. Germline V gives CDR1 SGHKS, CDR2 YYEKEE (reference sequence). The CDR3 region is CASSLLELVTTGYTF. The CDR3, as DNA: TGTGCCAGCAGCTTGTTGGAATTAGTGACTACTGGCTACACCTTC.

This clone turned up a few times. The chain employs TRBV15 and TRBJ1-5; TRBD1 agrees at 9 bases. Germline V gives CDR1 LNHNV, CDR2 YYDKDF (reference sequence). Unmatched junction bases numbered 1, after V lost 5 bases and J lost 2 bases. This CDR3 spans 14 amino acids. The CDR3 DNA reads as TGTGCCACCAGCCGGACAGGGGGCAATCAGCCCCAGCATTTT. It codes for CATSRTGGNQPQHF. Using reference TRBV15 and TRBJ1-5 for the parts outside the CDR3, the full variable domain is DAMVIQNPRYQVTQFGKPVTLSCSQTLNHNVMYWYQQKSSQAPKLLFHYYDKDFNNEADTPDNFQSRRPNTSFCFLDIRSPGLGDTAMYLCATSRTGGNQPQHFGDGTRLSIL.

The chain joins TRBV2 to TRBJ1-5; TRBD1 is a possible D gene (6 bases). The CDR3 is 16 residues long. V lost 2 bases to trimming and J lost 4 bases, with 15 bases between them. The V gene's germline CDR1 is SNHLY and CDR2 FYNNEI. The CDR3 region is CASSEMTGGGNQPQHF. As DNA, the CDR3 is TGTGCCAGCAGTGAAATGACCGGGGGCGGGAATCAGCCCCAGCATTTT.

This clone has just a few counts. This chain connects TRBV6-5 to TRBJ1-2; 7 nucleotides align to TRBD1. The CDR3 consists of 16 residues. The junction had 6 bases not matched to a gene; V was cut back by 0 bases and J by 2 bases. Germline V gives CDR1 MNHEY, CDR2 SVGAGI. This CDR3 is CASSYSRTGGNYGYTF. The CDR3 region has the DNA TGTGCCAGCAGTTACTCAAGGACAGGAGGGAACTATGGCTACACCTTC.

The DNA of the CDR3 is TGTGCCAGCAGTGGGGGACAGGGGGCTCTCGATACGCAGTATTTT. Translation gives CASSGGQGALDTQYF. The rearrangement joins TRBV5-8 to TRBJ2-3; 12 bases agree with TRBD1. From germline, CDR1 is SGHTS and CDR2 YDEGEE. The length of the CDR3 is 15 residues. The V segment lost 5 bases and the J segment 6 bases; nucleotides outside the gene matches: 7.

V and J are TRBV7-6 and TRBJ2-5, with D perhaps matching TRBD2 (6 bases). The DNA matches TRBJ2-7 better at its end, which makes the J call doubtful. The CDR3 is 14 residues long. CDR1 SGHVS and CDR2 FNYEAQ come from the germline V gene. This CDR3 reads CASSLGGRGGEQYF. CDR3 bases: TGTGCCAGCAGCTTAGGCGGGCGGGGAGGCGAGCAGTACTTC.

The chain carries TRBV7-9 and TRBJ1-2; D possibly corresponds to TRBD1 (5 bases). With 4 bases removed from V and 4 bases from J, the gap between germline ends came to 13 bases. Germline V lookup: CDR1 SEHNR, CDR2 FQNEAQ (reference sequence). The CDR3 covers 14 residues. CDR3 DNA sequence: TGTGCCAGCAGCTCTAACGGGGGAACCTATGGCTACACCTTC. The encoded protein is CASSSNGGTYGYTF.

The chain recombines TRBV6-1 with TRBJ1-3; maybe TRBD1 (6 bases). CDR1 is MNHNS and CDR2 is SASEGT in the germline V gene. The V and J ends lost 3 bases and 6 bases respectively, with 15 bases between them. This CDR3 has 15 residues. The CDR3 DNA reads TGTGCCAGCAGTGATCGGAGGGGGGCGGAAAACACCATATATTTT. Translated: CASSDRRGAENTIYF.

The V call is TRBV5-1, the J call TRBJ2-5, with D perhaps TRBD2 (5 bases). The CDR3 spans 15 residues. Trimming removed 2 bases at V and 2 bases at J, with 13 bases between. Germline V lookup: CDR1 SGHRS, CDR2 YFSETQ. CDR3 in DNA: TGCGCCAGCAGCTTAGGACTGAACGTTCAAGAGACCCAGTACTTC. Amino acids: CASSLGLNVQETQYF.

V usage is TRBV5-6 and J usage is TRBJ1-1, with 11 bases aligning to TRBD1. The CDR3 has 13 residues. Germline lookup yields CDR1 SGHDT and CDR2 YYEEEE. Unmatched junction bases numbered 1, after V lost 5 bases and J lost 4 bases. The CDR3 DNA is TGTGCCAGCAGGGGGACAGGGGGCACTGAAGCTTTCTTT. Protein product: CASRGTGGTEAFF.

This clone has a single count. The CDR3 spells CASTLGTLGGGELFF. The CDR3 DNA reads as TGTGCCAGCACCCTTGGTACCCTCGGGGGCGGGGAGCTGTTTTTT. This chain joins TRBV27 and TRBJ2-2, with D possibly matching TRBD2 (6 bases). The CDR3 sequence is 15 residues long. Germline CDR1 reads MNHEY; CDR2 reads SMNVEV (reference sequence). Trimming took 7 bases from V and 7 from J, leaving 19 bases between them.

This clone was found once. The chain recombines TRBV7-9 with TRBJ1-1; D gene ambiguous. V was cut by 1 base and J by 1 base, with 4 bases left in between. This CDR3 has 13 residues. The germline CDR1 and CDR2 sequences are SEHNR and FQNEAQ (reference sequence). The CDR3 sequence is CASSLDRNTEAFF. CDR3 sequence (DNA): TGTGCCAGCAGCTTAGACCGGAACACTGAAGCTTTCTTT.

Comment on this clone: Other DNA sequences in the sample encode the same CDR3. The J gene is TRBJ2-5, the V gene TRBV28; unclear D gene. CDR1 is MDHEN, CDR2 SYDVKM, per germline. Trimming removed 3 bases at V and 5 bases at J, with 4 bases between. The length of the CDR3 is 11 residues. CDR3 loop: CASSFGETQYF. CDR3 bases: TGTGCCAGCAGTTTTGGTGAGACCCAGTACTTC.

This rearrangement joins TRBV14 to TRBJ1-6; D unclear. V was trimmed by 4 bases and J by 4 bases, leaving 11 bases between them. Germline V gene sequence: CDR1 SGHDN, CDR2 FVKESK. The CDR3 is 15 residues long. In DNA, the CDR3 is TGTGCCAGCAGCCCCCCGGGAACTTATAATTCACCCCTCCACTTT. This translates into CASSPPGTYNSPLHF.